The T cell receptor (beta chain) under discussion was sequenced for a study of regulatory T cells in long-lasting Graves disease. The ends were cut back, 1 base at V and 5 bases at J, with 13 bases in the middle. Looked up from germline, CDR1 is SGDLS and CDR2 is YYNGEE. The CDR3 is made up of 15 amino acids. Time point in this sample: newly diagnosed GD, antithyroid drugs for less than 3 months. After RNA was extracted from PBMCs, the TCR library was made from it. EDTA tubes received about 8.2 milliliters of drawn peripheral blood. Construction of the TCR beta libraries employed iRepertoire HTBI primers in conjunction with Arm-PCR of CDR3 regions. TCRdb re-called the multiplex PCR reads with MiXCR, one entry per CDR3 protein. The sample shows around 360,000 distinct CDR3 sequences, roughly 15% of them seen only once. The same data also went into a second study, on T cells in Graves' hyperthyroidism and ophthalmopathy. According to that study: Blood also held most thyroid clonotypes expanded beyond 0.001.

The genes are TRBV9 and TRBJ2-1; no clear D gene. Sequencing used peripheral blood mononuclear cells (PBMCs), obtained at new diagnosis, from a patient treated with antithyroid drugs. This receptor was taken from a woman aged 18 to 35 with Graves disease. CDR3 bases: TGTGCCAGCAGCGTATTCCAGGCCGCAAACAATGAGCAGTTCTTC. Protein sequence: CASSVFQAANNEQFF.